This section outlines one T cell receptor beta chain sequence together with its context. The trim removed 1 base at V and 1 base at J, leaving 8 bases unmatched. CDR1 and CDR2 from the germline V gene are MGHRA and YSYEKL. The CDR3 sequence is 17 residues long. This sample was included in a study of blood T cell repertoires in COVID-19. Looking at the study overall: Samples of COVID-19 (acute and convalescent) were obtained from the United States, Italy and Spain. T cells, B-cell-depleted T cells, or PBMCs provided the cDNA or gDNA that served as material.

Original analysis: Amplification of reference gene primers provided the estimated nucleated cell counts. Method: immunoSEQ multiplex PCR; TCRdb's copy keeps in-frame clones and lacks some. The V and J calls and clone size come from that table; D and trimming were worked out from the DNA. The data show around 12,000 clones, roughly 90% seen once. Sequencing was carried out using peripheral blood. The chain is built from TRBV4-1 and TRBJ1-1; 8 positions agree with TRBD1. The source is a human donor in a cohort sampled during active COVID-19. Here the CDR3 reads CASSQGGRQGPNTEAFF. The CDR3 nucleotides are TGCGCCAGCAGCCAAGGGGGAAGACAGGGGCCGAACACTGAAGCTTTCTTT.